This T cell receptor beta chain was retrieved from a study of cytomegalovirus exposure and HLA in healthy donors. The CDR3 has 17 amino acids. Germline V lookup: CDR1 MNHEY, CDR2 SMNVEV (reference sequence). The trim removed 4 bases at V and 4 bases at J, leaving 13 bases unmatched. The primer mix had 60 Vbeta and 13 Jbeta primers. Some clones are missing from TCRdb's copy, which holds only in-frame ones; the method was immunoSEQ multiplex PCR. Of 130,000 to 150,000 clones in the sample, under 80% were seen once. This TCR came from a woman in her fifties or sixties in good health and CMV-seropositive. V usage is TRBV27 and J usage is TRBJ1-2; 9 bases are shared with TRBD1. Sequencing was done on a sample of PBMCs. CDR3 DNA: TGTGCCAGCAGTTGGGCGGGACAGGGCCCTACCCTCTATGGCTACACCTTC. It encodes CASSWAGQGPTLYGYTF.